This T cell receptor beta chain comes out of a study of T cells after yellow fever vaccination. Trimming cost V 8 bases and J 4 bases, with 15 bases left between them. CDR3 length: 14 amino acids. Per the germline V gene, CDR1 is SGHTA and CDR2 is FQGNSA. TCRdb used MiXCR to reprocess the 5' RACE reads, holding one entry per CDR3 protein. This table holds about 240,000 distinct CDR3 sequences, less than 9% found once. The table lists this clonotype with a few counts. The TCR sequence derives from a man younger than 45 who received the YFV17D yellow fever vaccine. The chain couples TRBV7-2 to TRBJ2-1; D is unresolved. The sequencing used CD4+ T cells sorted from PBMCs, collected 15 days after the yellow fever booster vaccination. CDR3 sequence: CASRDGITYNEQFF. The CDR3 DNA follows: TGTGCCAGCCGCGACGGTATAACTTACAATGAGCAGTTCTTC.